This TCR beta chain is drawn from a study of blood T cell repertoires in COVID-19. Looking at the study overall: Both acute and convalescent COVID-19 samples were obtained from the United States, Italy and Spain. Sources were T cells, B-cell-depleted T cells, or PBMCs; the material itself was cDNA or gDNA.

Per the authors' pipeline: Reference gene primer amplification yielded estimated nucleated cell counts. Sequencing was performed with immunoSEQ multiplex PCR; in TCRdb, only in-frame clones are kept and a portion is missing. That table supplies the V and J calls and clone size; D and trimming were determined from the DNA. The profile shows around 150,000 clones, under 85% of them singletons. CDR1 and CDR2 (germline): SGHDN, FVKESK. V lost 4 bases to trimming and J lost 5 bases, with 16 bases between them. The CDR3 consists of 15 residues. Sequenced input: peripheral blood. The origin of this receptor is a human donor in a cohort sampled during active COVID-19. This chain links TRBV14 with TRBJ2-3, with D uncertain. CDR3 coding DNA: TGTGCCAGCAGCCCCCCGGGTTTGTGGAGAGATACGCAGTATTTT. Encoded protein: CASSPPGLWRDTQYF.